This entry concerns a single T cell receptor (beta chain). Its antigen is not identified. The sample originates from a study of shared clonotypes between healthy human individuals. Whole-study results and caveats: The four-donor shared clonotypes exceeded non-shared clonotypes in generation probability, with non-shared ones scoring lower.

Naive CD8 cells lacked CD45RO and underwent positive selection for CCR7, leaving out terminally differentiated effector memory CD45RA+ cells. Measured with immunoSEQ multiplex PCR; TCRdb has only the in-frame clones, and not every one. The sample lists hundreds of thousands of clones, 90% to 97% occurring once. From germline, CDR1 is SGHTA and CDR2 FQGNSA. CDR3 length: 16 residues. V shed 2 bases and J shed 5 bases, with 19 bases lying between them. This clonotype was sampled from a man younger than 45 in good health. Sequencing input: naive CD8+ T cells sorted from blood. J is TRBJ2-7 and V is TRBV7-2; D not resolved. The CDR3 coding sequence is TGTGCCAGCAGCTTAAATTTCCGGACGGCGGTCGACGAGCAGTACTTC. This codes for CASSLNFRTAVDEQYF.